This T cell receptor (beta chain) derives from a study of Tregs in tolerant kidney transplant recipients. Measured with immunoSEQ multiplex PCR; TCRdb has only the in-frame clones, and not every one. The table includes tens of thousands of clones, 75% to 95% detected once. Thawed PBMCs were FACS-sorted into unstimulated CD4+CD25+CD127- regulatory T cells, CD4+CD25- non-regulatory cells, CD4 and CD8 cells. The CDR3 is made up of 15 amino acids. The trim removed 8 bases at V and 3 bases at J, leaving 12 bases unmatched. Germline lookup yields CDR1 MDHEN and CDR2 SYDVKM. The sequenced sample was Tregs from blood, obtained before the transplant. The receptor was isolated from a human donor who received a combined kidney and bone marrow transplant. J is TRBJ2-7 and V is TRBV28, with 8 bases lining up with TRBD2. CDR3 in amino acids: CASRRAGESYYEQYF. CDR3 nucleotide sequence: TGTGCCAGCCGTCGAGCGGGAGAGTCCTACTACGAGCAGTACTTC.